These 5 T cell receptor beta chains were all obtained from the same sample, sequenced in a study of memory CD8 T cells in hepatitis C reinfection. Time point noted: late/post reinfection, 12 to 24 weeks after detection. Sorted cells were sequenced directly ex vivo without any in vitro expansion. Sequencing was performed with immunoSEQ multiplex PCR; in TCRdb, only in-frame clones are kept and a portion is missing. Among about 43,000 clones listed, roughly nine tenths were seen once. The material sequenced was naive CD8+ T cells sorted from blood. These TCRs come from a young man with hepatitis C virus infection.

This chain uses TRBV6-5 with TRBJ1-2; possibly TRBD1 for D (5 bases). The germline V gene encodes CDR1 MNHEY and CDR2 SVGAGI. The V end was cut by 2 bases, the J end by 6 bases, with 13 bases between. The length of the CDR3 is 14 residues. CDR3 amino acids: CASSYAGYKNGYTF. The CDR3 DNA reads TGTGCCAGCAGTTACGCAGGGTATAAGAATGGCTACACCTTC.

V usage is TRBV18 and J usage is TRBJ2-5, with unresolved D. This CDR3 spans 13 amino acids. Trimming took off 6 bases at V and 1 base at J, with 9 bases between the two ends. The germline gives CDR1 KGHSH, CDR2 LQKENI. The CDR3 DNA reads TGTGCCAGCTCCCCAATCGTCCAAGAGACCCAGTACTTC. Amino acids: CASSPIVQETQYF.

The chain is built from TRBV5-8 and TRBJ2-1; D gene uncertain. The CDR3 is 14 residues long. Germline values: CDR1 SGHTS, CDR2 YDEGEE. Trimming shortened V by 2 bases and J by 6 bases, and 12 bases separated the two germline ends. As DNA, the CDR3 is TGTGCCAGCAGCTTTATAGTGGTCCCCAATGAGCAGTTCTTC. This codes for CASSFIVVPNEQFF. The variable domain in full, with the rest retrieved from reference TRBV5-8 and TRBJ2-1, is EAGVTQSPTHLIKTRGQQATLRCSPISGHTSVYWYQQALGLGLQFLLWYDEGEERNRGNFPPRFSGRQFPNYSSELNVNALELEDSALYLCASSFIVVPNEQFFGPGTRLTVL.

The chain employs TRBV18 and TRBJ1-4; D not certain. In germline, CDR1 is KGHSH, CDR2 LQKENI. The length of the CDR3 is 19 residues. V was trimmed by 0 bases and J by 3 bases, leaving 20 bases between them. CDR3 protein: CASSPPSQPRGSANEKLFF. The CDR3, as DNA: TGTGCCAGCTCACCACCATCTCAACCCCGCGGCAGTGCTAATGAAAAACTGTTTTTT.

This clone was observed a single time. V usage is TRBV2 and J usage is TRBJ1-3; the match to TRBD1 covers 7 bases. Germline V CDR1 and CDR2: SNHLY, FYNNEI. J was trimmed by 0 bases and V by 3 bases; bases with no gene match: 2. The CDR3 is made up of 15 amino acids. CDR3 protein: CASSDGTVSGNTIYF. CDR3 nucleotides: TGTGCCAGCAGTGACGGGACAGTCTCTGGAAACACCATATATTTT.